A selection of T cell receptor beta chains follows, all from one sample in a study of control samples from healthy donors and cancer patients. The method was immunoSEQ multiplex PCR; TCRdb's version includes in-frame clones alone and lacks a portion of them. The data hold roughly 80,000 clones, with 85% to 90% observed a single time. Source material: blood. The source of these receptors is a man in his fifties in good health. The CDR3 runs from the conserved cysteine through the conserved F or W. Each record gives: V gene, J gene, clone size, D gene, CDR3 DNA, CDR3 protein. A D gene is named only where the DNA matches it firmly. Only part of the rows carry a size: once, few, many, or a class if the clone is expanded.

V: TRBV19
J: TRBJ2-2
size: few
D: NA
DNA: TGTGCCAGTAGTCCCCGGCGGAGCCGCACCGGGGAGCTGTTTTTT
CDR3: CASSPRRSRTGELFF

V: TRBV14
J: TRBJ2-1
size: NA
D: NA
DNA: TGTGCCAGCAGTCTAACCGCGGCCAATGAGCAGTTCTTC
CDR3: CASSLTAANEQFF

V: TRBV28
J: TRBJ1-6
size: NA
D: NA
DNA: TGTGCCAGCAGATCCTCGGGAGGGTCGGCACCCCTCCACTTT
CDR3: CASRSSGGSAPLHF

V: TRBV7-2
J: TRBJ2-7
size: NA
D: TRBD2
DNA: TGTGCCAGCAGTTCGCTAGCGGGGGTGCGAGGCGAGCAGTACTTC
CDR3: CASSSLAGVRGEQYF

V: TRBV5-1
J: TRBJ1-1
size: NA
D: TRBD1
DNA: TGCGCCAGCAGGACGACGGGACAGATGTATACTGAAGCTTTCTTT
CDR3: CASRTTGQMYTEAFF

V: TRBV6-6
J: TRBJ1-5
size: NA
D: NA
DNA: TGTGCCAGCAGTCAACAGGGTGCCCAGCATTTT
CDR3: CASSQQGAQHF

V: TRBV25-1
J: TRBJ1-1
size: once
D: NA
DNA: TGTGCCAGCAGTGAGATCATCCAGGGGAGGCGGAACACTGAAGCTTTCTTT
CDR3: CASSEIIQGRRNTEAFF

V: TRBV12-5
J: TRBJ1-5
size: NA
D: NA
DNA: TGTGCTAGTGGTCCAGCCCCCCAGGGGATCGGCAATCAGCCCCAGCATTTT
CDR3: CASGPAPQGIGNQPQHF

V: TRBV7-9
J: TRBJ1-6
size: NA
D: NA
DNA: TGTGCCAGCACGGACCGGATAAATTCACCCCTCCACTTT
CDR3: CASTDRINSPLHF

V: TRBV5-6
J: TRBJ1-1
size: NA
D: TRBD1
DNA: TGTGCCAGTCTAGGTTGGGACAGGGGATCGAACACTGAAGCTTTCTTT
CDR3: CASLGWDRGSNTEAFF

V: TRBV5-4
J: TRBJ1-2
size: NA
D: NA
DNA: TGTGCCAGCAGCTATGAATCTGGCTACACCTTC
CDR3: CASSYESGYTF

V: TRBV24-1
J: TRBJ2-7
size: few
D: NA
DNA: TGTGCCACCAGTGAGGGCTACGAGCAGTACTTC
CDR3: CATSEGYEQYF

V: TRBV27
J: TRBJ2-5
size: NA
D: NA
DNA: TGTGCCAGCAGCCCTAACCAGGGGACCCAGTACTTC
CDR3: CASSPNQGTQYF

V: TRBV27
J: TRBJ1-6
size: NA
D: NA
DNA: TGTGCCAGCAGTTCTCCGGGGCCGGGGCATTCACCCCTCCACTTT
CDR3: CASSSPGPGHSPLHF

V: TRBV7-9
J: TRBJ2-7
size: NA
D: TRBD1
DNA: TGTGCCAGCAGCTCTAGTCCGGGACAGGGGAGCTACGAGCAGTACTTC
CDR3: CASSSSPGQGSYEQYF

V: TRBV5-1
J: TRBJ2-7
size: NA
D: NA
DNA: TGCGCCAGCAGCTCCCCGGAGAGTACCTACGAGCAGTACTTC
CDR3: CASSSPESTYEQYF

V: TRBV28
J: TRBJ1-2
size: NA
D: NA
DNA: TGTGCCAGCAGTTTAGCACAGGTGAACTATGGCTACACCTTC
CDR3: CASSLAQVNYGYTF

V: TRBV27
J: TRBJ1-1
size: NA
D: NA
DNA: TGTGCCAGCAGTCCCTGGGGGGGAAACACTGAAGCTTTCTTT
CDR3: CASSPWGGNTEAFF

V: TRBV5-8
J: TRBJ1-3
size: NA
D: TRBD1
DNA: TGTGCCAGCAGCTTGGCGGGACAGCTGAGAAACACCATATATTTT
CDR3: CASSLAGQLRNTIYF

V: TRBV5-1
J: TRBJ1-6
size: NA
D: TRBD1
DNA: TGCGCCAGCAGCCGTACAGGGGGCTCAGGGTCACCCCTCCACTTT
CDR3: CASSRTGGSGSPLHF

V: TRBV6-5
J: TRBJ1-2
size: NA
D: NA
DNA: TGTGCCAGCACCGACCGTGGGGACTATGGCTACACCTTC
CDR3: CASTDRGDYGYTF

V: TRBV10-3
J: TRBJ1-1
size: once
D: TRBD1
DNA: TGTGCCATCAGTGAGTCGAGAGGGGGCGTCACTGAAGCTTTCTTT
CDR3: CAISESRGGVTEAFF

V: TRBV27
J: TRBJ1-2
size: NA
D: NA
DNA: TGTGCCAGCAGACCCGGCACAGGATCCAACTATGGCTACACCTTC
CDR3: CASRPGTGSNYGYTF

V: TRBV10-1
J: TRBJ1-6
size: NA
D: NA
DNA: TGCGCCAGCAGGTACAGGGTATATAATTCACCCCTCCACTTT
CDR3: CASRYRVYNSPLHF

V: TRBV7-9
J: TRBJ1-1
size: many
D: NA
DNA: TGTGCCAGCAGCCATGCCGGCCAGGGAACTGAAGCTTTCTTT
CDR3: CASSHAGQGTEAFF

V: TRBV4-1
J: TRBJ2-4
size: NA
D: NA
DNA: TGCGCCAGCAGCTACAGGGTAACCAAAAACATTCAGTACTTC
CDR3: CASSYRVTKNIQYF

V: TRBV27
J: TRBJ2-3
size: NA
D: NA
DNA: TGTGCCAGCAGTTTTGATTGGGGGAGTGGCACAGATACGCAGTATTTT
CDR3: CASSFDWGSGTDTQYF

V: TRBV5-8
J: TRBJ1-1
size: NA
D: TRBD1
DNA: TGTGCCAGCAGCAGGGGACAGAGTAACACTGAAGCTTTCTTT
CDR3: CASSRGQSNTEAFF

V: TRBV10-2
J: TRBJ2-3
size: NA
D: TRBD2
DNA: TGCGCCAGCAAACTAGCGGGGGAAGGCACAGATACGCAGTATTTT
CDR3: CASKLAGEGTDTQYF

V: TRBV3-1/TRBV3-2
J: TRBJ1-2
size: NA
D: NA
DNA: TGTGCCAGCGGACAGATAAACTATGGCTACACCTTC
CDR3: CASGQINYGYTF

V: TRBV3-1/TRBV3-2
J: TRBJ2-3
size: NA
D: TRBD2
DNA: TGTGCCAGCAGCAAACTAGCGGGGGGCCCCACAGATACGCAGTATTTT
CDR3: CASSKLAGGPTDTQYF

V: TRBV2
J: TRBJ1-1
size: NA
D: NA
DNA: TGTGCCAGCAACACAGCCGCCGTTGGGAACACTGAAGCTTTCTTT
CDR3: CASNTAAVGNTEAFF

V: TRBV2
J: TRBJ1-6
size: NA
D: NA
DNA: TGTGCCAGCACAGGGCAGAGCTCCTATAATTCACCCCTCCACTTT
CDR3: CASTGQSSYNSPLHF

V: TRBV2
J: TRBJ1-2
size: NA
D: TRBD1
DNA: TGTGCCAGCAGTCCCAGGGACAGGCTAAACTATGGCTACACCTTC
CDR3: CASSPRDRLNYGYTF

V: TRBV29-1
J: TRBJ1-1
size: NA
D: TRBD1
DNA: TGCAGCGTTGAAAGGGGGCTGGGGAACACTGAAGCTTTCTTT
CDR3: CSVERGLGNTEAFF

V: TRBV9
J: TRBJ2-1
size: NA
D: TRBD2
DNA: TGTGCCAGCAGCTCAGGACTAGCGGGGGGCCGATGGAATGAGCAGTTCTTC
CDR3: CASSSGLAGGRWNEQFF

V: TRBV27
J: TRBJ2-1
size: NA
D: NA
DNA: TGTGCCACCCGCCCCCCGCGTCCCACCTTGCTGGCCGGGAATGAGCAGTTCTTC
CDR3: CATRPPRPTLLAGNEQFF

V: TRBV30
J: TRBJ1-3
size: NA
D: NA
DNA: TGTGCCTGGAGTGGAGGTCGGACATCAGGAAACACCATATATTTT
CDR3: CAWSGGRTSGNTIYF

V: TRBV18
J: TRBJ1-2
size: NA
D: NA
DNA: TGTGCCAGCTCACCACGTTCCGGGACACACTATGGCTACACCTTC
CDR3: CASSPRSGTHYGYTF